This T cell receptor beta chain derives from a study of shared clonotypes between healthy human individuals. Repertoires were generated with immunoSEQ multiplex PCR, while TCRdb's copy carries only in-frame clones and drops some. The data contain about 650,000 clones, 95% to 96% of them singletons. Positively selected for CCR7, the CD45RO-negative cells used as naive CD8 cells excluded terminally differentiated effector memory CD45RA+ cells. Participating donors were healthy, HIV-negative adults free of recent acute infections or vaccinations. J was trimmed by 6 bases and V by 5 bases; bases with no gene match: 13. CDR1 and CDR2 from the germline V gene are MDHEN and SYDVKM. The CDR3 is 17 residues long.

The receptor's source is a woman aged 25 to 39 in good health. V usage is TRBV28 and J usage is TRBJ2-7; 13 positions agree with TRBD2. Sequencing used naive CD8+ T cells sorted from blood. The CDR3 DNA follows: TGTGCCAGCAGTACGGGGGGGACTAGCGGGAAAGGCTGCGAGCAGTACTTC. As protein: CASSTGGTSGKGCEQYF.